These 27 T cell receptor beta chains were all obtained from the same sample, sequenced in a study of OX40 agonist ivuxolimab in advanced cancers. Measured with immunoSEQ multiplex PCR; TCRdb has only the in-frame clones, and not every one. The table has tens of thousands of clones, about 89% seen once. The sequencing here drew on CD4+ or CD8+ T cells sorted from blood, taken in a trial of the OX40 agonist ivuxolimab. Receptors were obtained from an adult with an advanced solid tumor such as melanoma, head and neck, liver or kidney cancer.

This rearrangement joins TRBV19 to TRBJ2-7; D might be TRBD1 (5 bases). The CDR3 totals 15 residues. Germline values: CDR1 LNHDA, CDR2 SQIVND (reference sequence). V was shortened by 6 bases and J by 3 bases, with 18 bases between the two germline ends. CDR3 sequence: CASSPKVRADYEQYF. CDR3 nucleotide sequence: TGTGCCAGTAGCCCGAAGGTCAGGGCGGACTACGAGCAGTACTTC.

J is TRBJ1-2 and V is TRBV7-9, with TRBD1 as a possible D gene (5 bases). Trimming stripped 2 bases from V and 3 bases from J, with 13 bases between. Per the germline V gene, CDR1 is SEHNR and CDR2 is FQNEAQ (reference sequence). The CDR3 sequence is 15 residues long. The CDR3 nucleotides are TGTGCCAGCAGCTTATGGGGAGGGGAGGACTATGGCTACACCTTC. Translating gives CASSLWGGEDYGYTF.

This clone has only one observation. The J gene is TRBJ2-1, the V gene TRBV11-2, with unresolved D. This CDR3 has 15 residues. V was clipped by 4 bases and J by 0 bases, with 10 bases between them. Looked up from germline, CDR1 is SGHAT and CDR2 is FQNNGV. The CDR3 coding sequence is TGTGCCAGCAGCTCCGACTCGAGCTCCTACAATGAGCAGTTCTTC. It translates to CASSSDSSSYNEQFF.

V and J are TRBV6-6 and TRBJ1-1; no clear D. Germline CDR1 MNHNY, CDR2 SVGAGI (reference sequence). This CDR3 has 14 residues. The V and J ends lost 2 bases and 1 base respectively, with 8 bases between them. The CDR3 nucleotides are TGTGCCAGCAGTTACGAACACTCGAACACTGAAGCTTTCTTT. Amino acid sequence: CASSYEHSNTEAFF.

The chain recombines TRBV7-2 with TRBJ1-4; maybe TRBD1 (6 bases). The germline gives CDR1 SGHTA, CDR2 FQGNSA. The ends were cut back, 3 bases at V and 0 bases at J, with 17 bases in the middle. The CDR3 is 18 residues long. CDR3 in amino acids: CASSLDRPLGTTNEKLFF. The CDR3 DNA sequence: TGTGCCAGCAGCTTGGACAGACCGTTAGGCACAACTAATGAAAAACTGTTTTTT.

The chain links TRBV9 to TRBJ2-7; D unclear. The CDR3 is 14 residues long. The germline V gene has CDR1 SGDLS and CDR2 YYNGEE. The V gene lost 0 bases and the J gene lost 3 bases, with 10 bases spanning the gap. This chain's CDR3 is CASSVGPANYEQYF. Here the CDR3 DNA reads TGTGCCAGCAGCGTAGGTCCAGCCAACTACGAGCAGTACTTC.

The chain couples TRBV29-1 to TRBJ2-1; tentatively, D is TRBD1 or TRBD2 (5 bases each). There are 17 residues in the CDR3. Deletions cut 6 bases from V and 1 base from J, with 22 bases between. The germline gives CDR1 SQVTM, CDR2 ANQGSEA. CDR3 amino acids: CSVESMMPEGSYNEQFF. In DNA, the CDR3 is TGCAGCGTCGAATCTATGATGCCCGAGGGGTCCTACAATGAGCAGTTCTTC.

The CDR3 is CASIRGGTREEKLFF. DNA for the CDR3: TGTGCCAGCATTAGGGGGGGGACTCGAGAAGAAAAACTGTTTTTT. The chain combines TRBV6-5 with TRBJ1-4; D perhaps matches TRBD1 (6 bases). Looked up from germline, CDR1 is MNHEY and CDR2 is SVGAGI. CDR3 length: 15 residues. Between the trimmed V and J ends, which lost 7 bases and 8 bases, there was a span of 20 bases.

This clone was detected once. The chain links TRBV28 to TRBJ2-7; tentatively, D is TRBD1 (6 bases). This CDR3 is 16 amino acids long. The ends were cut back, 9 bases at V and 3 bases at J, with 24 bases in the middle. From germline, CDR1 is MDHEN and CDR2 SYDVKM. CDR3 DNA sequence: TGTGCCAGTAAGAGCCTCGGGACAATCACACTCTACGAGCAGTACTTC. This sequence encodes CASKSLGTITLYEQYF.

The V gene is TRBV5-4, the J gene TRBJ1-2; D gene ambiguous. Germline assignment: CDR1 SGHNT and CDR2 YYREEE (reference sequence). This CDR3 is 15 amino acids long. V gave up 4 bases and J gave up 0 bases, with 13 bases separating them. The CDR3 DNA reads as TGTGCCAGCAGCCTGAGGACGGATTCTAACTATGGCTACACCTTC. This encodes CASSLRTDSNYGYTF.

The chain carries TRBV11-3 and TRBJ1-1; D is unclear. The V gene's germline CDR1 is SGHNT and CDR2 YENEEA. The CDR3 totals 14 residues. Between the trimmed V and J ends, which lost 5 bases and 2 bases, there was a span of 12 bases. DNA of the CDR3: TGTGCCAGCAGCCCAGCGGGCACTAACACTGAAGCTTTCTTT. This translates into CASSPAGTNTEAFF.

The CDR3 DNA is TGTGCCAGTAGTATAGCGAGGGGCTATGCTAATTCACCCCTCCACTTT. Translation: CASSIARGYANSPLHF. The V and J genes are TRBV19 and TRBJ1-6; D may be TRBD1 (5 bases). CDR1 LNHDA and CDR2 SQIVND come from the germline V gene (reference sequence). The V end was cut by 1 base, the J end by 6 bases, with 13 bases between. The CDR3 length is 16 residues.

The chain has TRBV28 and TRBJ2-5, with D possibly TRBD1 on 6 matching bases. The CDR3 has 17 amino acids. Germline CDR1 MDHEN, CDR2 SYDVKM. V was clipped by 6 bases and J by 6 bases, with 26 bases between them. CDR3 sequence (DNA): TGTGCCAGCAGCTCCCCGGCCGGCCAGGGGTTAGATAAGACCCAGTACTTC. Translated, it gives CASSSPAGQGLDKTQYF.

This sequence joins TRBV27 and TRBJ2-1; unclear D gene. The germline V gene has CDR1 MNHEY and CDR2 SMNVEV (reference sequence). Trimming shortened V by 5 bases and J by 0 bases, and 14 bases separated the two germline ends. This CDR3 has 16 amino acids. The CDR3, as DNA: TGTGCCAGCAGTCATCGGAGTAGGGACTCCTACAATGAGCAGTTCTTC. The encoded protein is CASSHRSRDSYNEQFF.

The chain is built from TRBV27 and TRBJ1-2; 9 bases are a match to TRBD1. J gave up 3 bases and V 4 bases, and 6 bases lay outside the gene matches. This CDR3 is built from 15 residues. Germline V CDR1 and CDR2: MNHEY, SMNVEV (reference sequence). The CDR3 coding sequence is TGTGCCAGCAGTTCTACAGGGGGCGCCCACTATGGCTACACCTTC. Translation: CASSSTGGAHYGYTF.

The rearrangement links TRBV27 to TRBJ1-5; D gene ambiguous. Trimming took 5 bases from V and 9 from J, leaving 17 bases between them. The CDR3 covers 14 residues. Germline V gene sequence: CDR1 MNHEY, CDR2 SMNVEV (reference sequence). In DNA form, the CDR3 reads TGTGCCAGCAGTGTTACAGCAGAAGGGCCGCCCCAGCATTTT. Protein product: CASSVTAEGPPQHF.

The sample holds one count of this clone. The chain combines TRBV19 with TRBJ2-2; D may be TRBD1 or TRBD2 (5 bases each). Deletions cut 3 bases from V and 7 bases from J, with 9 bases between. Looked up from germline, CDR1 is LNHDA and CDR2 is SQIVND (reference sequence). The CDR3 runs 13 residues. In DNA, the CDR3 is TGTGCCAGTAGTATGAGGGGTAGCGGGGAGCTGTTTTTT. It codes for CASSMRGSGELFF.

The sample holds one count of this clone. This chain links TRBV5-6 with TRBJ1-3, with 9 bases that match TRBD1. The germline V gene encodes CDR1 SGHDT and CDR2 YYEEEE. This CDR3 comprises 18 residues. The V gene end was trimmed by 1 base and the J gene end by 3 bases; junction bases not matched to a gene: 11. CDR3 nucleotides: TGTGCCAGCAGCTTGTTTGAGGGACAGGGCGTTCATGGAAACACCATATATTTT. It yields the protein CASSLFEGQGVHGNTIYF.

This clone was detected only once. The chain is built from TRBV6-5 and TRBJ1-1; 7 positions agree with TRBD1. The CDR3 has 13 amino acids. V trimming: 5 bases; J trimming: 8 bases; junction bases outside the gene matches: 8. CDR1 is MNHEY, CDR2 SVGAGI, per germline. The CDR3 here is CASSARTGREAFF. The CDR3, as DNA: TGTGCCAGCAGTGCGCGGACAGGACGGGAAGCTTTCTTT.

J is TRBJ2-5 and V is TRBV4-1; 12 nucleotides line up with TRBD1. CDR1 and CDR2 (germline): MGHRA, YSYEKL. J was trimmed by 11 bases and V by 3 bases; bases with no gene match: 25. The length of the CDR3 is 20 residues. The CDR3 sequence: CASSQRIRDRGRQSPGEQYF. In DNA form, the CDR3 reads TGCGCCAGCAGCCAGAGGATCCGGGACAGGGGGCGTCAAAGTCCGGGGGAGCAGTACTTC.

The chain couples TRBV20-1 to TRBJ2-3; D not certain. The V end was cut by 3 bases, the J end by 5 bases, with 3 bases between. Germline-derived CDR1 and CDR2 are DFQATT and SNEGSKA (reference sequence). CDR3 size: 10 residues. In DNA, the CDR3 is TGCAGTGCTAGTAGAGATACGCAGTATTTT. It yields the protein CSASRDTQYF.

Notes on this clone: One end of the junction does not line up with germline, which may come from a read error. This chain links TRBV27 with TRBJ2-1; 11 bases match TRBD2. CDR1 is MNHEY and CDR2 is SMNVEV in the germline V gene (reference sequence). CDR3 length: 15 residues. This CDR3 is CVSSLELAGVVEQFF. The CDR3, as DNA: TGTGTCAGCAGTCTAGAACTAGCGGGGGTGGTGGAGCAGTTCTTC.

The rearrangement links TRBV5-1 to TRBJ1-2; D is uncertain. This CDR3 contains 12 residues. V was trimmed by 4 bases and J by 0 bases, leaving 4 bases between them. Germline-derived CDR1 and CDR2 are SGHRS and YFSETQ. The CDR3 protein is CASSPSNYGYTF. As DNA, the CDR3 is TGCGCCAGCAGCCCCTCTAACTATGGCTACACCTTC.

The chain links TRBV28 to TRBJ2-6; D remains unclear. The CDR3 is 12 residues long. V shed 7 bases and J shed 2 bases, with 3 bases lying between them. The germline CDR1 and CDR2 sequences are MDHEN and SYDVKM. DNA of the CDR3: TGTGCCAGCACCCCTGGGGCCAACGTCCTGACTTTC. It yields the protein CASTPGANVLTF. The variable domain in full, completed from reference TRBV28 and TRBJ2-6, reads DVKVTQSSRYLVKRTGEKVFLECVQDMDHENMFWYRQDPGLGLRLIYFSYDVKMKEKGDIPEGYSVSREKKERFSLILESASTNQTSMYLCASTPGANVLTFGAGSRLTVL.

The chain uses TRBV2 and TRBJ2-3, with 8 bases lining up with TRBD1. CDR1 is SNHLY, CDR2 FYNNEI, per germline. The CDR3 is 16 residues long. Trimming removed 6 bases from V and 3 bases from J; junction bases left unmatched: 11. CDR3 region: CASSLDRAELTDTQYF. The CDR3 region has the DNA TGTGCCAGCAGCCTGGACAGGGCGGAACTGACAGATACGCAGTATTTT.

This clone was detected only a few times. The chain combines TRBV9 with TRBJ1-4, with 11 nucleotides matching TRBD1. The CDR3 has 18 residues. Losses at the gene ends were 0 bases for V and 3 bases for J; bases not matched to a gene: 7. The germline gives CDR1 SGDLS, CDR2 YYNGEE. CDR3: CASSVGTGGEGANEKLFF. DNA of the CDR3: TGTGCCAGCAGCGTAGGGACAGGGGGCGAGGGAGCTAATGAAAAACTGTTTTTT.

This chain links TRBV10-3 with TRBJ1-1; tentative D call: TRBD1 (6 bases). CDR3 length: 11 residues. Germline-derived CDR1 and CDR2 are ENHRY and SYGVKD. Trimming left V 2 bases short and J 8 bases short, with 6 bases between. CDR3 sequence reads: CAISEGTEAFF. The CDR3 DNA follows: TGTGCCATCAGTGAGGGGACAGAAGCTTTCTTT.